Following are 21 T cell receptor beta chains from one sample sequenced in a study of beta chain features in type 1 diabetes. Study-level results: Shortening that was moderate but significant affected the TCRB CDR3s of Type 1 diabetes patients in all four CD4+ subsets.

cDNA synthesis used the whole RNA isolate, giving expressed TCRB sequences. Measured with immunoSEQ multiplex PCR; TCRdb has only the in-frame clones, and not every one. The sample contains under 55,000 clones, less than 55% of which appear only once. No antigen has been assigned to these receptors. The specimen was Tregs from blood. These receptors all come from a man younger than 40 with type 1 diabetes.

The rearrangement uses TRBV30 and TRBJ1-6, with TRBD1 matching over 9 bases. The CDR3 runs to 17 residues. The germline V gene has CDR1 GTSNPN and CDR2 SVGIG (reference sequence). The V segment lost 0 bases and the J segment 8 bases; nucleotides outside the gene matches: 11. In nucleotides, the CDR3 is TGTGCCTGGAGTGTAATCAGGACAGGGGCTATCCATTCACCCCTCCACTTT. It encodes CAWSVIRTGAIHSPLHF.

CDR3 coding DNA: TGCGCCAGCAGCTTCACCGGGACTAGAGAAGGGGAGCTGTTTTTT. Amino acids: CASSFTGTREGELFF. The chain uses TRBV4-3 and TRBJ2-2; 8 bases agree with TRBD2. Germline V gene data show CDR1 as LGHNA and CDR2 as YSLEER. The CDR3 extends over 15 amino acids. Losses at the gene ends were 5 bases for V and 8 bases for J; bases not matched to a gene: 10.

This chain links TRBV7-9 with TRBJ2-1, with 8 nucleotides matching TRBD1. With 0 bases clipped from V and 8 bases from J, the junction kept 9 bases outside the gene matches. The CDR3 is 16 amino acids. Looked up from germline, CDR1 is SEHNR and CDR2 is FQNEAQ (reference sequence). CDR3 protein: CASSLARSDRVHEQFF. The CDR3 coding sequence is TGTGCCAGCAGCTTAGCGCGGTCGGACAGGGTCCATGAGCAGTTCTTC. The variable domain in full, with the rest retrieved from reference TRBV7-9 and TRBJ2-1, is DTGVSQNPRHKITKRGQNVTFRCDPISEHNRLYWYRQTLGQGPEFLTYFQNEAQLEKSRLLSDRFSAERPKGSFSTLEIQRTEQGDSAMYLCASSLARSDRVHEQFFGPGTRLTVL.

This chain uses TRBV18 with TRBJ2-1, with a weak D call TRBD2 (6 bases). The CDR3 is 16 amino acids. Trimming removed 3 bases at V and 0 bases at J, with 12 bases between. CDR1 is KGHSH, CDR2 LQKENI, per germline. Here the CDR3 DNA reads TGTGCCAGCTCACCGATTTCCGGGGGCTCCTACAATGAGCAGTTCTTC. Protein product: CASSPISGGSYNEQFF.

This clone occurred a few times. V and J are TRBV10-3 and TRBJ2-5; 9 bases line up with TRBD1. The CDR3 length is 18 residues. Germline loops: CDR1 ENHRY, CDR2 SYGVKD. V lost 0 bases, J lost 1 base, and 9 bases stayed unmatched. The CDR3 DNA reads TGTGCCATCAGTGAGTCTCTAACGGGACAGGGACTCCAAGAGACCCAGTACTTC. Translating it yields CAISESLTGQGLQETQYF.

This clone showed up just a few times. This sequence joins TRBV7-6 and TRBJ2-3; D might be TRBD1 (5 bases). Looked up from germline, CDR1 is SGHVS and CDR2 is FNYEAQ. V gave up 2 bases and J gave up 1 base, with 10 bases separating them. The CDR3 has 15 amino acids. CDR3 residues: CASSLQGLGTDTQYF. CDR3 nucleotides: TGTGCCAGCAGCTTACAGGGTTTGGGCACAGATACGCAGTATTTT.

The chain links TRBV4-2 to TRBJ2-2, with a tentative D call TRBD2 (6 bases). The CDR3 runs 16 residues. Germline CDR1 and CDR2: LGHNA and YNFKEQ. The V and J ends lost 0 bases and 5 bases respectively, with 13 bases between them. The CDR3 sequence is CASSQETAGRTGELFF. The CDR3 coding sequence is TGTGCCAGCAGCCAAGAGACGGCGGGACGGACCGGGGAGCTGTTTTTT.

The chain joins TRBV7-2 to TRBJ2-7; TRBD1 is a possible D gene (6 bases). The CDR3 totals 17 residues. Trimming left V 2 bases short and J 1 base short, with 18 bases between. The germline V gene encodes CDR1 SGHTA and CDR2 FQGNSA. Here the CDR3 DNA reads TGTGCCAGCAGCTTATACATTGGTGGGGGCATGTCCTACGAGCAGTACTTC. Translated, it gives CASSLYIGGGMSYEQYF.

This clone has more than one count but fewer than ten. The chain is built from TRBV5-4 and TRBJ2-1, with 10 bases that match TRBD2. CDR3 size: 15 residues. CDR1 and CDR2 (germline): SGHNT, YYREEE (reference sequence). J was trimmed by 4 bases and V by 2 bases; bases with no gene match: 3. Written as DNA, the CDR3 is TGTGCCAGCAGCTTCCTAGCGGGAGTGTACAATGAGCAGTTCTTC. Residues: CASSFLAGVYNEQFF.

This clone was detected once. In DNA form, the CDR3 reads TGTGCCAGCAAAGCCGGGACAGGGCATTTTGAGCCCCAGCATTTT. Amino acids: CASKAGTGHFEPQHF. This sequence joins TRBV6-4 and TRBJ1-5; 9 positions agree with TRBD1. Germline V gene data show CDR1 as MRHNA and CDR2 as SNTAGT. Trimming removed 7 bases from V and 8 bases from J; junction bases left unmatched: 12. The CDR3 covers 15 residues.

A few counts support this clone. CDR3 DNA: TGTGCCAGCAGTGAAACGACTAGCGGGATAGGGAACACCGGGGAGCTGTTTTTT. Protein: CASSETTSGIGNTGELFF. V usage is TRBV6-1 and J usage is TRBJ2-2, with 11 bases lining up with TRBD2. The V gene's germline CDR1 is MNHNS and CDR2 SASEGT. The ends lost 2 bases at V and 1 base at J; junction bases unmatched: 6. This CDR3 is built from 18 residues.

The rearrangement joins TRBV2 to TRBJ2-7; TRBD2 aligns across 7 bases. Germline lookup yields CDR1 SNHLY and CDR2 FYNNEI. The CDR3 covers 11 residues. V lost 10 bases to trimming and J lost 5 bases; unmatched junction nucleotides: 5. CDR3 loop: CATQAGDEQYF. The CDR3 DNA reads TGTGCCACCCAGGCGGGGGACGAGCAGTACTTC.

This clone was seen more than once but under ten times. The CDR3 DNA reads TGTGCCAGCAGCGCCCTGGGAGGGACCGCTGAAGCTTTCTTT. Encoded protein: CASSALGGTAEAFF. The chain recombines TRBV7-9 with TRBJ1-1; TRBD1 might be the D (5 bases). Trimming took off 5 bases at V and 6 bases at J, with 16 bases between the two ends. The CDR3 extends over 14 amino acids. CDR1 is SEHNR, CDR2 FQNEAQ, per germline (reference sequence).

This clone was recorded once. V gene TRBV5-4 combines with J gene TRBJ2-5, with TRBD2 identical over 8 bases. The DNA end lines up better with TRBJ2-7; the J call may be wrong. The CDR3 extends over 13 amino acids. Germline CDR1 and CDR2: SGHNT and YYREEE (reference sequence). The CDR3 sequence: CASTAGGSYEQYF. CDR3 DNA: TGTGCCAGCACCGCGGGGGGATCCTACGAGCAGTACTTC.

The rearrangement joins TRBV9 to TRBJ2-1, with TRBD1 matching over 9 bases. V lost 4 bases, J lost 4 bases, and 12 bases stayed unmatched. Looked up from germline, CDR1 is SGDLS and CDR2 is YYNGEE. CDR3 length: 17 residues. CDR3 in amino acids: CASSPNPGQGTYNEQFF. The DNA for the CDR3 is TGTGCCAGCAGCCCGAACCCCGGACAGGGGACATACAATGAGCAGTTCTTC.

The V call is TRBV28, the J call TRBJ2-7, with 10 bases aligning to TRBD2. The germline CDR1 and CDR2 sequences are MDHEN and SYDVKM. J was trimmed by 6 bases and V by 3 bases; bases with no gene match: 5. CDR3 length: 14 residues. Written as DNA, the CDR3 is TGTGCCAGCAGTTTTCTGGCTAGCGGGGGCGAGCAGTACTTC. Residues: CASSFLASGGEQYF.

This CDR3 reads CASSLDPQNEQFF. The CDR3 coding sequence is TGTGCCAGCAGCTTAGATCCGCAGAATGAGCAGTTCTTC. The V and J genes are TRBV11-3 and TRBJ2-1; D remains unclear. The CDR3 is 13 residues long. Trimming left V 0 bases short and J 7 bases short, with 7 bases between. In germline, CDR1 is SGHNT, CDR2 YENEEA.

The chain employs TRBV11-2 and TRBJ2-5; 12 bases agree with TRBD2. The V segment lost 1 base and the J segment 5 bases; nucleotides outside the gene matches: 8. The germline V gene has CDR1 SGHAT and CDR2 FQNNGV. This CDR3 region has 17 residues. The DNA for the CDR3 is TGTGCCAGCAGCTTAGGGGTGACTAGCGGGAGTAGGGAGACCCAGTACTTC. Translation: CASSLGVTSGSRETQYF.

This clone was picked up a small number of times. The chain joins TRBV5-1 to TRBJ1-5; D ambiguous. V lost 3 bases to trimming and J lost 7 bases, with 14 bases between them. The CDR3 is 14 residues long. Germline lookup yields CDR1 SGHRS and CDR2 YFSETQ. CDR3 sequence reads: CASSWTGLEQPQHF. The CDR3 coding sequence is TGCGCCAGCAGCTGGACTGGGCTTGAACAGCCCCAGCATTTT.

This clone was counted only a few times. This chain joins TRBV14 and TRBJ2-7; D ambiguous. Germline V gene data show CDR1 as SGHDN and CDR2 as FVKESK. Trimming pared 4 bases from V and 0 bases from J, leaving 4 bases between. The CDR3 totals 12 residues. This CDR3 is CASSLRSYEQYF. In DNA, the CDR3 is TGTGCCAGCAGCCTTCGCTCCTACGAGCAGTACTTC.

CDR3 in amino acids: CASRPDTNYGYTF. For the CDR3, the DNA is TGCGCCAGCAGACCGGACACCAACTATGGCTACACCTTC. This chain connects TRBV5-1 to TRBJ1-2; possible D gene TRBD1, 5 bases. V lost 5 bases and J lost 2, with 10 bases in between. CDR1 and CDR2 from the germline V gene are SGHRS and YFSETQ. This CDR3 is built from 13 residues.